These T cell receptor beta chains were read from a single sample in a study of blood T cell repertoires in COVID-19. Assay used: immunoSEQ multiplex PCR; TCRdb lists only in-frame clones, some missing. The profile covers some 66,000 clones, with less than 85% appearing a single time and approximately 6.6% taken by the ten largest. Sequenced material: peripheral blood. The receptors derive from a man aged 60 to 69 with acute or convalescent COVID-19. Both conserved end residues are part of each CDR3. Clone size is stated in some rows and not others, as once, few, many or a class when expanded.

CDR3aa: CASSLGGVISTDTQYF; j_gene: TRBJ2-3; abundance: -; v_gene: TRBV5-1
CDR3aa: CASSLGDSPNYGYTF; j_gene: TRBJ1-2; abundance: -; v_gene: TRBV5-5
CDR3aa: CASSESGAPAPNSPLHF; j_gene: TRBJ1-6; abundance: -; v_gene: TRBV6-1
CDR3aa: CASRLTGGTEAFF; j_gene: TRBJ1-1; abundance: -; v_gene: TRBV19
CDR3aa: CASSSSGQRGVQETQYF; j_gene: TRBJ2-5; abundance: once; v_gene: TRBV5-6
CDR3aa: CASSLSSIANYGYTF; j_gene: TRBJ1-2; abundance: -; v_gene: TRBV19
CDR3aa: CASSLGLPSGNQPQHF; j_gene: TRBJ1-5; abundance: -; v_gene: TRBV5-6
CDR3aa: CAITTGRETEAFF; j_gene: TRBJ1-1; abundance: -; v_gene: TRBV10-3
CDR3aa: CASSLGSTGLNTEAFF; j_gene: TRBJ1-1; abundance: -; v_gene: TRBV7-9
CDR3aa: CASSRDRVYEQYF; j_gene: TRBJ2-7; abundance: -; v_gene: TRBV7-2
CDR3aa: CASSRLNRNQPQHF; j_gene: TRBJ1-5; abundance: -; v_gene: TRBV6-2/TRBV6-3
CDR3aa: CASSGQSLGYTF; j_gene: TRBJ1-2; abundance: -; v_gene: TRBV2
CDR3aa: CASRSGQTYEQYF; j_gene: TRBJ2-7; abundance: -; v_gene: TRBV6-5
CDR3aa: CASSVDSNQPQHF; j_gene: TRBJ1-5; abundance: -; v_gene: TRBV18
CDR3aa: CASNRLTNYGYTF; j_gene: TRBJ1-2; abundance: few; v_gene: TRBV11-2
CDR3aa: CASSFPGAPLHF; j_gene: TRBJ1-6; abundance: -; v_gene: TRBV12-3/TRBV12-4
CDR3aa: CAWSGGREGEKLFF; j_gene: TRBJ1-4; abundance: -; v_gene: TRBV30
CDR3aa: CASSPLGQLNTGELFF; j_gene: TRBJ2-2; abundance: -; v_gene: TRBV18
CDR3aa: CASSVVERGNGELFF; j_gene: TRBJ2-2; abundance: -; v_gene: TRBV9
CDR3aa: CARSEGSNSPLHF; j_gene: TRBJ1-6; abundance: once; v_gene: TRBV30
CDR3aa: CATHQGPGDGGTDTQYF; j_gene: TRBJ2-3; abundance: -; v_gene: TRBV10-3
CDR3aa: CASSYRGGTGELFF; j_gene: TRBJ2-2; abundance: -; v_gene: TRBV11-1
CDR3aa: CASSYADSANYGYTF; j_gene: TRBJ1-2; abundance: once; v_gene: TRBV6-5
CDR3aa: CASSLFYGNTGELFF; j_gene: TRBJ2-2; abundance: once; v_gene: TRBV7-2
CDR3aa: CASRSPGQGGITEAFF; j_gene: TRBJ1-1; abundance: -; v_gene: TRBV6-6
CDR3aa: CASRGTGPSGANVLTF; j_gene: TRBJ2-6; abundance: -; v_gene: TRBV10-2
CDR3aa: CAISDNTVTEAFF; j_gene: TRBJ1-1; abundance: -; v_gene: TRBV10-3
CDR3aa: CASSQGETQYF; j_gene: TRBJ2-5; abundance: -; v_gene: TRBV7-2
CDR3aa: CSVVERVGTEAFF; j_gene: TRBJ1-1; abundance: once; v_gene: TRBV29-1
CDR3aa: CASSLATSRGGNEQFF; j_gene: TRBJ2-1; abundance: few; v_gene: TRBV5-4
CDR3aa: CAWGKGQGVGYTF; j_gene: TRBJ1-2; abundance: once; v_gene: TRBV30
CDR3aa: CASSLGSQAILNSPLHF; j_gene: TRBJ1-6; abundance: -; v_gene: TRBV5-5
CDR3aa: CASSQDPGGLLFF; j_gene: TRBJ1-4; abundance: few; v_gene: TRBV4-1
CDR3aa: CASSPSTENWYGYTF; j_gene: TRBJ1-2; abundance: -; v_gene: TRBV4-3
CDR3aa: CASSFNGGQETQYF; j_gene: TRBJ2-5; abundance: -; v_gene: TRBV5-6
CDR3aa: CASSSGTSEGGELFF; j_gene: TRBJ2-2; abundance: -; v_gene: TRBV5-4
CDR3aa: CSVEGTGGYEQYF; j_gene: TRBJ2-7; abundance: -; v_gene: TRBV29-1
CDR3aa: CASSLGAVSTDTQYF; j_gene: TRBJ2-3; abundance: -; v_gene: TRBV5-8
CDR3aa: CSVQGVAGTEAFF; j_gene: TRBJ1-1; abundance: -; v_gene: TRBV29-1
CDR3aa: CASSGIDRPNTGELFF; j_gene: TRBJ2-2; abundance: -; v_gene: TRBV5-5
CDR3aa: CASSTTGTGQYEQYF; j_gene: TRBJ2-7; abundance: -; v_gene: TRBV6-5
CDR3aa: CASSPQAGRNNSPLHF; j_gene: TRBJ1-6; abundance: -; v_gene: TRBV5-1
CDR3aa: CASSQERGSFDTQYF; j_gene: TRBJ2-3; abundance: -; v_gene: TRBV4-3
CDR3aa: CASRARRGGDESSGANVLTF; j_gene: TRBJ2-6; abundance: once; v_gene: TRBV5-1
CDR3aa: CASTRRLSEAFF; j_gene: TRBJ1-1; abundance: -; v_gene: TRBV12-3/TRBV12-4
CDR3aa: CAWRGDKVPARGYTF; j_gene: TRBJ1-2; abundance: -; v_gene: TRBV30
CDR3aa: CASSRSGGAADTQYF; j_gene: TRBJ2-3; abundance: -; v_gene: TRBV7-2